This T cell receptor beta chain derives from a study of cytomegalovirus exposure and HLA in healthy donors. It was with 60 Vbeta and 13 Jbeta primers that the PCR ran. TCRdb's table, derived via immunoSEQ multiplex PCR, lists solely in-frame clones and lacks some. The sample lists roughly 150,000 clones; about 77% were seen once. The CDR3 is 13 residues long. The germline V gene encodes CDR1 SGHKS and CDR2 YYEKEE (reference sequence). V was trimmed by 4 bases and J by 5 bases, leaving 12 bases between them. The chain combines TRBV5-5 with TRBJ1-2, with D perhaps matching TRBD1 (6 bases). The sample was PBMCs. This clonotype originated in a man aged 18 to 29 in good health and CMV-seropositive. CDR3 loop: CASSPTGQYGYTF. In DNA form, the CDR3 reads TGTGCCAGCAGCCCTACAGGACAGTATGGCTACACCTTC.